The 6 T cell receptor beta chains presented below share a single source sample, sequenced in a study of shared clonotypes between healthy human individuals. Some clones are missing from TCRdb's copy, which holds only in-frame ones; the method was immunoSEQ multiplex PCR. Seen here are 1,400,000 or so clones, approximately 98.5% observed once, and the top ten hold 0.36%. The sequenced material came from naive CD4+ T cells sorted from blood. As for subset: CD45RA+ positively selected. Receptor source: a young man in good health.

The chain has TRBV6-5 and TRBJ1-4; TRBD1 aligns across 9 bases. The CDR3 has 16 residues. The V segment lost 2 bases and the J segment 5 bases; nucleotides outside the gene matches: 6. Germline CDR1 and CDR2: MNHEY and SVGAGI. The CDR3 nucleotides read TGTGCCAGCAGTTACGATTGGGACAGGGCGAATGAAAAACTGTTTTTT. Translating it yields CASSYDWDRANEKLFF.

Only one count was recorded for this clone. The V and J genes are TRBV7-6 and TRBJ1-4; 7 bases line up with TRBD1. With V trimmed by 5 bases and J by 5 bases, 8 bases remained unmatched. Germline-derived CDR1 and CDR2 are SGHVS and FNYEAQ. This CDR3 comprises 15 residues. CDR3 residues: CASSMPTGRNEKLFF. The CDR3 bases are TGTGCCAGCAGCATGCCGACAGGGAGAAATGAAAAACTGTTTTTT.

This chain joins TRBV15 and TRBJ2-7; D is uncertain. Per germline, CDR1 LNHNV and CDR2 YYDKDF (reference sequence). V was pared by 0 bases and J by 5 bases, with 8 bases between. This CDR3 spans 13 amino acids. CDR3 residues: CATSRDPVDEQYF. The CDR3 bases are TGTGCCACCAGCAGAGATCCGGTCGACGAGCAGTACTTC. Drawing the rest from reference TRBV15 and TRBJ2-7, the complete variable domain is DAMVIQNPRYQVTQFGKPVTLSCSQTLNHNVMYWYQQKSSQAPKLLFHYYDKDFNNEADTPDNFQSRRPNTSFCFLDIRSPGLGDTAMYLCATSRDPVDEQYFGPGTRLTVT.

This clone was detected only once. The gene calls are TRBV29-1 and TRBJ2-3; tentative D call: TRBD1 (5 bases). CDR1 is SQVTM and CDR2 is ANQGSEA in the germline V gene. V was clipped by 4 bases and J by 4 bases, with 9 bases between them. This CDR3 is built from 12 residues. CDR3 protein: CSVAQGSDTQYF. CDR3 nucleotides: TGCAGCGTTGCCCAGGGCTCAGATACGCAGTATTTT.

The chain uses TRBV15 and TRBJ2-6; 10 nucleotides line up with TRBD1. Unmatched junction bases numbered 5, after V lost 0 bases and J lost 0 bases. The germline CDR1 and CDR2 sequences are LNHNV and YYDKDF (reference sequence). CDR3 length equals 19 residues. CDR3 region: CATSRDRTGGNSGANVLTF. CDR3 nucleotide sequence: TGTGCCACCAGCAGAGATAGGACAGGGGGTAACTCTGGGGCCAACGTCCTGACTTTC.

The chain carries TRBV28 and TRBJ2-1, with D hard to call. The V gene's germline CDR1 is MDHEN and CDR2 SYDVKM. The V and J ends lost 5 bases and 0 bases respectively, with 11 bases between them. This CDR3 is built from 15 residues. CDR3 protein: CASSVSRSSYNEQFF. The CDR3 nucleotides are TGTGCCAGCAGTGTTAGCAGGAGCTCCTACAATGAGCAGTTCTTC. Looking up the rest from reference TRBV28 and TRBJ2-1 gives the full variable domain: DVKVTQSSRYLVKRTGEKVFLECVQDMDHENMFWYRQDPGLGLRLIYFSYDVKMKEKGDIPEGYSVSREKKERFSLILESASTNQTSMYLCASSVSRSSYNEQFFGPGTRLTVL.